This T cell receptor beta chain was identified during a study of blood T cell repertoires in COVID-19. Method: immunoSEQ multiplex PCR; TCRdb's copy keeps in-frame clones and lacks some. The sample yields 87,000 or so clones, more than 75% seen once. Germline V gene lookup returns CDR1 SGHVS and CDR2 FNYEAQ. There are 18 residues in the CDR3. The V end lost 2 bases, the J end lost 0 bases, and 16 bases lay between the germline ends. V usage is TRBV7-6 and J usage is TRBJ1-4; D is undetermined. The sample comprised peripheral blood. This receptor was obtained from a human donor with acute or convalescent COVID-19. The donor label of this sample is uncertain. The DNA for the CDR3 is TGTGCCAGCAGCTTAACCCGCGGCACCAGAACAACTAATGAAAAACTGTTTTTT. Translation gives CASSLTRGTRTTNEKLFF.